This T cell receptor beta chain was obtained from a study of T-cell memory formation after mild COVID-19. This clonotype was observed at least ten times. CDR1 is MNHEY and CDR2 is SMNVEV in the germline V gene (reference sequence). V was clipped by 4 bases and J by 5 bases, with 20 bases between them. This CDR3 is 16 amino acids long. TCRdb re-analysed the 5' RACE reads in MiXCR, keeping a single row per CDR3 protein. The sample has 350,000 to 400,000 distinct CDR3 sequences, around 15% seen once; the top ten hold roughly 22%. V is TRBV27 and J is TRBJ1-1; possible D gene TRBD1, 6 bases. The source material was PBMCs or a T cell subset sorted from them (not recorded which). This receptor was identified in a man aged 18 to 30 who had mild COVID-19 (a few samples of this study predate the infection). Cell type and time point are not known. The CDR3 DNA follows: TGTGCCAGCAGTTCCTCACCCGACGTAGGGGGGACTGAAGCTTTCTTT. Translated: CASSSSPDVGGTEAFF.